The clone carrying this TCR beta chain was found a few times. This entry comes from a study of blood T cell repertoires in COVID-19. Whole-study context: Acute and convalescent COVID-19 samples came from the United States, Italy and Spain. PBMCs, B-cell-depleted T cells, or T cells were the source of the cDNA or gDNA that made up the material.

Original data processing: Estimates of nucleated cell counts were drawn from the amplification of reference gene primers. Generated by immunoSEQ multiplex PCR, the TCRdb table keeps only in-frame clones and is missing some. Clone size and the V and J calls come from that table; the DNA yielded D and trimming. The table includes under 250,000 clones, about 84% detected once. The germline V gene has CDR1 MDHEN and CDR2 SYDVKM. The CDR3 is 15 residues long. The V gene end was trimmed by 5 bases and the J gene end by 3 bases; junction bases not matched to a gene: 8. What was sequenced was peripheral blood. The genes are TRBV28 and TRBJ1-2, with 8 nucleotides matching TRBD1. The receptor comes from a man older than 75 with acute or convalescent COVID-19. The DNA for the CDR3 is TGTGCCAGCAGTGTCACAGGGGGTAGGGACTATGGCTACACCTTC. This codes for CASSVTGGRDYGYTF.